This T cell receptor (beta chain) was sequenced for a study of T cell repertoires in cytomegalovirus infection. CDR1 and CDR2 from the germline V gene are SGHVS and FQNEAQ. The CDR3 is made up of 18 amino acids. V shed 5 bases, J shed 4 bases, and the junction held 20 bases outside the gene matches. This clonotype was observed a handful of times. Its antigen remains unknown. From the reads, TCRdb called clonotypes with MiXCR, one entry per CDR3 protein. The sample records more than 400,000 distinct CDR3 sequences, about 30% being singletons. The study, taken as a whole, reports: The ex vivo response was dominated by HLA-C-restricted CMV-specific TCR beta clonotypes.

This sequence joins TRBV7-8 and TRBJ2-7; 7 bases are shared with TRBD2. Sequences were obtained from PBMCs. The TCR was taken from a human donor in good health (CMV status not recorded). Some clones in this sample may be carry-over from other donors' samples. The CDR3 DNA is TGTGCCAGCAGCCGCCTAGGGAAATCTAGCGGAGCAGCTTACGAGCAGTACTTC. Protein product: CASSRLGKSSGAAYEQYF.